The rows below give T cell receptor beta chains drawn from one sample of a study of response to subunit inactivated influenza vaccine. TCRdb reanalysed the RT-PCR reads using MiXCR and keeps one entry per CDR3 protein. This repertoire shows 530,000 or so distinct CDR3 sequences, around 25% found once; its top ten account for under 2.5%. This specimen consisted of CD4+ T cells sorted from PBMCs, obtained roughly 5 days after vaccination. Source of these receptors: a middle-aged man who received an inactivated influenza vaccine. The CDR3 runs from the conserved cysteine through the conserved F or W. A D gene is named only where the DNA matches it firmly. The listing skips clone size in some rows; elsewhere it reads once, few, many or a size class.

V	size	J	D	CDR3	DNA
TRBV5-1	.	TRBJ2-1	TRBD2	CASSLAQGGRAYNEQFF	TGCGCCAGCAGCTTGGCCCAGGGCGGGAGGGCCTACAATGAGCAGTTCTTC
TRBV12-3/TRBV12-4	many	TRBJ2-7	.	CASSLGRERYEQYF	TGTGCCAGCAGTTTAGGCAGGGAACGATACGAGCAGTACTTC
TRBV29-1	few	TRBJ2-5	.	CSVELETQYF	TGCAGCGTTGAGCTGGAGACCCAGTACTTC
TRBV15	.	TRBJ2-1	TRBD2	CATSRVAGVNEQFF	TGTGCCACCAGCAGAGTAGCGGGGGTAAATGAGCAGTTCTTC
TRBV12-3/TRBV12-4	few	TRBJ1-1	.	CASSLMGVGSLEAFF	TGTGCCAGCAGTTTAATGGGGGTTGGGAGTCTTGAAGCTTTCTTT
TRBV5-1	.	TRBJ2-3	TRBD1	CASSQDRDANTQYF	TGCGCCAGCAGCCAAGACAGGGACGCTAATACGCAGTATTTT
TRBV20-1	.	TRBJ2-1	TRBD2	CSAWGTSLDNEQFF	TGCAGTGCATGGGGGACTAGCCTCGACAATGAGCAGTTCTTC
TRBV20-1	few	TRBJ1-5	.	CSAGKPQHF	TGCAGTGCTGGAAAGCCCCAGCATTTT
TRBV9	few	TRBJ1-1	.	CASSAGVGLTEAFF	TGTGCCAGCAGCGCCGGGGTTGGTCTCACTGAAGCTTTCTTT
TRBV5-1	.	TRBJ2-5	.	CASRPGGSETQYF	TGCGCCAGCAGACCTGGGGGCTCAGAGACCCAGTACTTC
TRBV2	.	TRBJ2-7	TRBD1	CASRQGVISYEQYF	TGTGCCAGCAGACAGGGGGTTATTTCCTACGAGCAGTACTTC
TRBV6-1	few	TRBJ2-1	.	CASRRDPHNEQFF	TGTGCCAGCAGAAGGGACCCGCACAATGAGCAGTTCTTC
TRBV23-1	.	TRBJ2-1	TRBD2	CASSRGFGGTSGGPSYNEQFF	TGCGCCAGCAGCCGGGGATTTGGAGGGACTAGCGGGGGGCCGTCCTACAATGAGCAGTTCTTC
TRBV5-1	few	TRBJ1-5	.	CASSLGGDHQPQHF	TGCGCCAGCAGCTTGGGCGGAGATCATCAGCCCCAGCATTTT
TRBV20-1	.	TRBJ2-3	.	CSARALATTDTQYF	TGCAGTGCTAGAGCACTAGCAACAACAGATACGCAGTATTTT
TRBV20-1	few	TRBJ2-7	TRBD1	CSARVFTGDEQYF	TGCAGTGCTAGGGTTTTTACAGGGGACGAGCAGTACTTC
TRBV5-1	.	TRBJ2-6	.	CASSPLGGGGANVLTF	TGCGCCAGCAGCCCGCTGGGGGGCGGTGGGGCCAACGTCCTGACTTTC
TRBV12-3/TRBV12-4	.	TRBJ2-2	.	CASSFSRGELFF	TGTGCCAGCAGTTTTAGCCGCGGGGAGCTGTTTTTT
TRBV5-1	.	TRBJ1-4	TRBD1	CASSLSGGEKLFF	TGCGCCAGCAGCTTGTCAGGGGGCGAAAAACTGTTTTTT
TRBV28	.	TRBJ1-2	TRBD1	CASSLSLTGARSYTF	TGTGCCAGCAGTTTATCCTTGACAGGGGCGAGGAGCTACACCTTC
TRBV5-1	few	TRBJ2-5	.	CASSPTWGASETQYF	TGCGCCAGCAGCCCAACATGGGGGGCGTCAGAGACCCAGTACTTC
TRBV6-2/TRBV6-3	.	TRBJ2-7	.	CASSSTISISYEQYF	TGTGCCAGCAGTTCGACTATATCGATTTCCTACGAGCAGTACTTC
TRBV4-3	.	TRBJ2-7	TRBD2	CASSHDAGLASYEQYF	TGCGCCAGCAGCCACGACGCGGGACTAGCATCCTACGAGCAGTACTTC
TRBV10-3	.	TRBJ2-2	.	CAISEDKAGELFF	TGTGCCATCAGTGAGGACAAGGCCGGGGAGCTGTTTTTT
TRBV12-3/TRBV12-4	.	TRBJ2-3	.	CASSSRYLTDTQYF	TGTGCCAGCAGTAGTAGGTATCTGACAGATACGCAGTATTTT
TRBV7-8	.	TRBJ2-7	.	CASSLVVRGPHEQYF	TGTGCCAGCAGCTTAGTAGTTCGAGGACCCCACGAGCAGTACTTC
TRBV4-3	.	TRBJ1-4	.	CASSQVPSSGKLFF	TGCGCCAGCAGCCAAGTCCCTTCGTCAGGAAAACTGTTTTTT
TRBV10-2	.	TRBJ2-1	TRBD2	CASSETPSGIYNEQFF	TGCGCCAGCAGTGAGACTCCTAGCGGGATTTACAATGAGCAGTTCTTC
TRBV20-1	few	TRBJ2-6	.	CSARVLVGSGANVLTF	TGCAGTGCTAGAGTACTAGTCGGCTCTGGGGCCAACGTCCTGACTTTC
TRBV20-1	.	TRBJ2-7	TRBD2	CSARASLAGAPYEQYF	TGCAGTGCTAGAGCCTCACTAGCGGGAGCTCCCTACGAGCAGTACTTC
TRBV10-3	few	TRBJ1-6	.	CAIRMRYNSPLHF	TGTGCCATCAGGATGAGGTATAATTCACCCCTCCACTTT
TRBV28	few	TRBJ1-2	.	CASSPHPQGGYGYTF	TGTGCCAGCAGTCCACACCCGCAGGGCGGCTATGGCTACACCTTC
TRBV3-1	few	TRBJ2-1	.	CASSQEWKGGEQFF	TGTGCCAGCAGCCAAGAGTGGAAGGGAGGCGAGCAGTTCTTC
TRBV7-3	few	TRBJ2-1	TRBD2	CASSSGTRNEQFF	TGTGCCAGCAGCTCTGGGACTAGGAATGAGCAGTTCTTC